Below are 2 T cell receptor beta chains sequenced from a single sample in a study of control samples from healthy donors and cancer patients. Here immunoSEQ multiplex PCR was the method, and the copy in TCRdb shows in-frame clones only, minus some. The sample holds some 120,000 clones, about nine tenths seen once. The sample comprised blood. Source of these receptors: a man aged 18 to 35 in good health.

The V call is TRBV10-1, the J call TRBJ2-3, with D unresolved. CDR1 WNHNN and CDR2 SYGVQD come from the germline V gene (reference sequence). The CDR3 contains 13 residues. V lost 6 bases and J 2 bases, leaving 9 bases between the germline ends. This CDR3 is CASSSPSTDTQYF. The CDR3 DNA is TGCGCCAGCAGCTCCCCCTCCACAGATACGCAGTATTTT.

This clone was picked up one time. V is TRBV5-6 and J is TRBJ2-7; unclear D gene. V was shortened by 0 bases and J by 3 bases, with 16 bases between the two germline ends. Germline-derived CDR1 and CDR2 are SGHDT and YYEEEE. The CDR3 length is 16 residues. CDR3 in DNA: TGTGCCAGCAGCTTGGGGGCAGGCGAAAGGGTCTACGAGCAGTACGTC. It is translated as CASSLGAGERVYEQYV.